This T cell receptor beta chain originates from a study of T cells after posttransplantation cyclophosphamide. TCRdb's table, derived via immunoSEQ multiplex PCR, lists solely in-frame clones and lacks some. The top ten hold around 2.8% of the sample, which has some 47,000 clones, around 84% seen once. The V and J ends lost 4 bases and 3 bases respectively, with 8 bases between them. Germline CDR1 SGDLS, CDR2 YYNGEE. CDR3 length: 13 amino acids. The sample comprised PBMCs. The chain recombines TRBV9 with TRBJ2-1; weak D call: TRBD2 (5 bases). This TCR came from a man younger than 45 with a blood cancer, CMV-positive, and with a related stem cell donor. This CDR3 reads CASSFSDYNEQFF. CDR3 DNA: TGTGCCAGCAGCTTTAGCGACTACAATGAGCAGTTCTTC.